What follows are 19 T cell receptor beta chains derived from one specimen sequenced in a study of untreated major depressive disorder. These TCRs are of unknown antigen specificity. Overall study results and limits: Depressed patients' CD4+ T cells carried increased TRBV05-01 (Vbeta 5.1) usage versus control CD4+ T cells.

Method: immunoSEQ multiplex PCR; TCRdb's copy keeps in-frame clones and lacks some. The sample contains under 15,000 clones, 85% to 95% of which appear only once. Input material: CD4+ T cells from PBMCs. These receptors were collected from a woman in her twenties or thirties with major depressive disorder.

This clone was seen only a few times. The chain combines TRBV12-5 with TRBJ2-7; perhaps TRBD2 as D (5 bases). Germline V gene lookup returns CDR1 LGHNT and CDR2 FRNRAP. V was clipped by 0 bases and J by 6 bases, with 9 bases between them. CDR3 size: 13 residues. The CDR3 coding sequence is TGTGCTAGTGGTTTGGTACCCCGGGGCGAGCAGTACTTC. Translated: CASGLVPRGEQYF.

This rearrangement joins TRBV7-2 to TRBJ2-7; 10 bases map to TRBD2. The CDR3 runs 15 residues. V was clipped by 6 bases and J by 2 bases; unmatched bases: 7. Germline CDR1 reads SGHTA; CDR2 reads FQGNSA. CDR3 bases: TGTGCCAGCAGTTTTGTAGCGGGAGGCACCTACGAGCAGTACTTC. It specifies CASSFVAGGTYEQYF.

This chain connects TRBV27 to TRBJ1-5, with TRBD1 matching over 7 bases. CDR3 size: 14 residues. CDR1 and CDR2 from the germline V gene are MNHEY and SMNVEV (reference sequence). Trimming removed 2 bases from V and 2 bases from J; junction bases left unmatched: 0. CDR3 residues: CASSLQGGNQPQHF. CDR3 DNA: TGTGCCAGCAGTTTACAGGGGGGCAATCAGCCCCAGCATTTT.

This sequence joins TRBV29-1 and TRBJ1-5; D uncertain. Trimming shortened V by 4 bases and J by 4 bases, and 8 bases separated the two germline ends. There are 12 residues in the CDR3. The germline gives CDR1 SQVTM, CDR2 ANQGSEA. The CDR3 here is CSVARPNQPQHF. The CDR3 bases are TGCAGCGTTGCCAGACCAAATCAGCCCCAGCATTTT.

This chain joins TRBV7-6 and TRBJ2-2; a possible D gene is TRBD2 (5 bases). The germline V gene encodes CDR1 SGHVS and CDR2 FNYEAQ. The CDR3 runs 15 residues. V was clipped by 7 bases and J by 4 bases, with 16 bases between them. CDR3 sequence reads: CASNAGPRGTGELFF. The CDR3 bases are TGTGCCAGCAATGCCGGGCCCCGGGGCACCGGGGAGCTGTTTTTT.

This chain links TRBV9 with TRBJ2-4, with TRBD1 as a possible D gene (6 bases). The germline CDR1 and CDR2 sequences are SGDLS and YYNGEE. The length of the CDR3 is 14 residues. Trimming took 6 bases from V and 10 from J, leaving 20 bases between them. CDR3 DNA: TGTGCCAGCAAGGAACTAGTAGGGGGATGGATTCAGTACTTC. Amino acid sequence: CASKELVGGWIQYF.

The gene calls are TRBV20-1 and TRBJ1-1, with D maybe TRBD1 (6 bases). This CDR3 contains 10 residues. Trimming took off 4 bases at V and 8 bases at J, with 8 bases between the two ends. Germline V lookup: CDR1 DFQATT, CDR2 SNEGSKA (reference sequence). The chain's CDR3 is CSAIQGEAFF. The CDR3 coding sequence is TGCAGTGCTATTCAGGGGGAAGCTTTCTTT.

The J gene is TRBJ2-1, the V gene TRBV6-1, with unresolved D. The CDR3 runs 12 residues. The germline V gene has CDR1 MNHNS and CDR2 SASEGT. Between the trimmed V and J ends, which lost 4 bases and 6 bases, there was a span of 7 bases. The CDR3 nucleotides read TGTGCCAGCAGTGGGTACAGCAATGAGCAGTTCTTC. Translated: CASSGYSNEQFF.

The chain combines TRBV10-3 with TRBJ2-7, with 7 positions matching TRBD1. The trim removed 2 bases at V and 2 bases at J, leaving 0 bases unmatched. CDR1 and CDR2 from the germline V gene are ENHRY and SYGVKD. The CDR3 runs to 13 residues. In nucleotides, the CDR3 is TGTGCCATCAGTGAGACAGGGGCCTACGAGCAGTACTTC. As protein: CAISETGAYEQYF.

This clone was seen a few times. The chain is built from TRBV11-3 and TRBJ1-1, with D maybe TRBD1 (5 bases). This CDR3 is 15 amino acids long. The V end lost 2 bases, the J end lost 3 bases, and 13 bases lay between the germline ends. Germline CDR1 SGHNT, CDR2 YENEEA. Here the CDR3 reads CASSLPQGFHTEAFF. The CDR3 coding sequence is TGTGCCAGCAGCTTACCGCAGGGCTTCCACACTGAAGCTTTCTTT.

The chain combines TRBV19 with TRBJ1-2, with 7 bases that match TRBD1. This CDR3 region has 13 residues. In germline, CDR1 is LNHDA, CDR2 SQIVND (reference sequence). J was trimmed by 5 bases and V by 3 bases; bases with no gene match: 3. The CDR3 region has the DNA TGTGCCAGTAGTATCCCGGGACAGTATGGCTACACCTTC. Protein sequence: CASSIPGQYGYTF.

As DNA, the CDR3 is TGTGCCAGCAGCCGGCCGGCTACCGGGGAGCTGTTTTTT. Its protein product is CASSRPATGELFF. The V gene is TRBV11-3, the J gene TRBJ2-2; D is unclear. Trimming cost V 5 bases and J 5 bases, with 9 bases left between them. The CDR3 totals 13 residues. Germline loops: CDR1 SGHNT, CDR2 YENEEA.

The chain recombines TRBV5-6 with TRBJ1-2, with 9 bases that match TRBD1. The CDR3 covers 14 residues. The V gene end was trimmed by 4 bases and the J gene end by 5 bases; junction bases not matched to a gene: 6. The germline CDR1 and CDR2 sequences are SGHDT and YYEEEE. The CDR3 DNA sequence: TGTGCCAGCAGCCCCCGGGACAGGGCATATGGCTACACCTTC. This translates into CASSPRDRAYGYTF.

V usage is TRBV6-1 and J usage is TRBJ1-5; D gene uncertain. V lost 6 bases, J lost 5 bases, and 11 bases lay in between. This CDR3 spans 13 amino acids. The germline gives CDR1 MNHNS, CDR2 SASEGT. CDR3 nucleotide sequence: TGTGCCAGCAGCGTTTCGTCCGATCAGCCCCAGCATTTT. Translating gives CASSVSSDQPQHF.

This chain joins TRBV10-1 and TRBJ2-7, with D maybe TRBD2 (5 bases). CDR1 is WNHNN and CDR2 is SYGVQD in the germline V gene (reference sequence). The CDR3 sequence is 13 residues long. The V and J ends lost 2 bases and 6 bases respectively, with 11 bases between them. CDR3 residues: CASSEGLTLEQYF. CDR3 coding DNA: TGCGCCAGCAGTGAGGGACTTACGCTCGAGCAGTACTTC.

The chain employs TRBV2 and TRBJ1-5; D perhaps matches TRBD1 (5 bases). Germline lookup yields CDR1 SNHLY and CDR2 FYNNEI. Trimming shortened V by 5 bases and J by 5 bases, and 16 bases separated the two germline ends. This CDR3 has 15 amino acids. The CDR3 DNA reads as TGTGCCAGCAGTCGGAGGTCACTGGGGCATCAGCCCCAGCATTTT. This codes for CASSRRSLGHQPQHF.

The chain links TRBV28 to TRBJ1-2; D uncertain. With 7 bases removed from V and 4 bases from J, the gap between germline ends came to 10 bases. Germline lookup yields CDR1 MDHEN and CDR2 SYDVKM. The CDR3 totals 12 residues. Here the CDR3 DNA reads TGTGCCAGCAAAACGGGAGGCTATGGCTACACCTTC. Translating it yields CASKTGGYGYTF.

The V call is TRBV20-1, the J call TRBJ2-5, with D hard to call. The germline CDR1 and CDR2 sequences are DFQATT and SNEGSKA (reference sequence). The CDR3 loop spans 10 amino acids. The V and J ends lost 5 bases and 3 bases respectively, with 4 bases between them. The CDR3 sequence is CSAAKETQYF. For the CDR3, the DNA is TGCAGTGCTGCAAAAGAGACCCAGTACTTC.

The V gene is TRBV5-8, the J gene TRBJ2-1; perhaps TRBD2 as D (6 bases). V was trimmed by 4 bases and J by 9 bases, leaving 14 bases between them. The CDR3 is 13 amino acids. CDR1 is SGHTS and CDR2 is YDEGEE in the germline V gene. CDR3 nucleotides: TGTGCCAGCAGCGGCGGGAACCGGGGTGAGCAGTTCTTC. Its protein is CASSGGNRGEQFF.